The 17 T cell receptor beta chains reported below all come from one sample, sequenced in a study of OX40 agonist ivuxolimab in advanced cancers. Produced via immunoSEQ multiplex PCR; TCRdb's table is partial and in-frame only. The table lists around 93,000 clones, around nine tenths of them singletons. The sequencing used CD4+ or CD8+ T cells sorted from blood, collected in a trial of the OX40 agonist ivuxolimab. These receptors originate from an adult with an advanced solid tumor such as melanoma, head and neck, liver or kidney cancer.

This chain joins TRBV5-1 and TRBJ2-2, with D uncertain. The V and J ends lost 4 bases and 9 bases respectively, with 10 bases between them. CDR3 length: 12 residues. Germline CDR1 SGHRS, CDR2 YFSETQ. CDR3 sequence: CASSPGLRELFF. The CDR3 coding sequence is TGCGCCAGCAGCCCCGGGTTGAGGGAGCTGTTTTTT.

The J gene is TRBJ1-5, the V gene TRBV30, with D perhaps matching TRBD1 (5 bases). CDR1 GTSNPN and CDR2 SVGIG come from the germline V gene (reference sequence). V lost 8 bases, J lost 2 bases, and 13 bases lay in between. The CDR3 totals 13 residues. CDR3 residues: CAITQGGNQPQHF. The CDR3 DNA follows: TGTGCCATTACTCAGGGCGGCAATCAGCCCCAGCATTTT.

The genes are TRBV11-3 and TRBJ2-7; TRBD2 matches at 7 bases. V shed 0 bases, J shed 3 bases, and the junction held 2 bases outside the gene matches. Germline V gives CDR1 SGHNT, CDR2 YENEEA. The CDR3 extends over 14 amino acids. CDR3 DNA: TGTGCCAGCAGCTTAGAAAGCGGGGACTACGAGCAGTACTTC. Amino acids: CASSLESGDYEQYF.

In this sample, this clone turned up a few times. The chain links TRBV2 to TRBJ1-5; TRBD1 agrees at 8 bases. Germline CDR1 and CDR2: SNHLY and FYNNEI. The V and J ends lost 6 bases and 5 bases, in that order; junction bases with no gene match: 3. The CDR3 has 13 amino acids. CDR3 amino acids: CASRVTGDQPQHF. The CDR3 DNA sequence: TGTGCCAGCAGGGTGACAGGGGATCAGCCCCAGCATTTT.

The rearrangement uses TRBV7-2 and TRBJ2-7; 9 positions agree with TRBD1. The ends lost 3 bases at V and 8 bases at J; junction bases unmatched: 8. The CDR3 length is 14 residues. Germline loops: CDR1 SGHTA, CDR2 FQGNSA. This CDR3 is CASSFGDRELKQYF. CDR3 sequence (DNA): TGTGCCAGCAGCTTCGGGGACAGGGAACTAAAGCAGTACTTC.

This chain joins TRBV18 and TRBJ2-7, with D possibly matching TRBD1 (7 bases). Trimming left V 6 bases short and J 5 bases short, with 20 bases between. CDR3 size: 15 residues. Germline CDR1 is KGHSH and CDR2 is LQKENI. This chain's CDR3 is CASSLSGRGVDEQYF. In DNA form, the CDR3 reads TGTGCCAGCTCCCTTTCCGGCAGGGGGGTCGACGAGCAGTACTTC.

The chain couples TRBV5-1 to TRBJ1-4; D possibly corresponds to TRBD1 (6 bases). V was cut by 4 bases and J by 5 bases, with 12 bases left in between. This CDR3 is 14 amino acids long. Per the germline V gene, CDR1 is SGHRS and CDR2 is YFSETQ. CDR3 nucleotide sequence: TGCGCCAGCAGCCGCGGGGGGCTGAATGAAAAACTGTTTTTT. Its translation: CASSRGGLNEKLFF.

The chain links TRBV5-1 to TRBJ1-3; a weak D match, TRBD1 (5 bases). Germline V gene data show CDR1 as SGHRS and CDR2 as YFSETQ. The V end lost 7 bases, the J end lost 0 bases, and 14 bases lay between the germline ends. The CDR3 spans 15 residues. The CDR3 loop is CASGLDGTSGNTIYF. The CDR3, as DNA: TGCGCCAGCGGCCTCGACGGGACCTCTGGAAACACCATATATTTT.

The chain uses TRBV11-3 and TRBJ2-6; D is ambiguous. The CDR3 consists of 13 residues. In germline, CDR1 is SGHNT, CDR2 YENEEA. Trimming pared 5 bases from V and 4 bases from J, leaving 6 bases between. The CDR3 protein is CASSPSGANVLTF. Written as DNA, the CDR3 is TGTGCCAGCAGCCCCTCCGGGGCCAACGTCCTGACTTTC.

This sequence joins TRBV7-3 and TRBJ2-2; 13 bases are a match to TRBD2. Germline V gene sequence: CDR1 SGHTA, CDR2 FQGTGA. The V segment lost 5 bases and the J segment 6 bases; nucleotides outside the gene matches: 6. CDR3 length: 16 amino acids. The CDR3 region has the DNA TGTGCCAGCAGCACCGGGACTAGCGGGGCGGCCGGGGAGCTGTTTTTT. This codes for CASSTGTSGAAGELFF.

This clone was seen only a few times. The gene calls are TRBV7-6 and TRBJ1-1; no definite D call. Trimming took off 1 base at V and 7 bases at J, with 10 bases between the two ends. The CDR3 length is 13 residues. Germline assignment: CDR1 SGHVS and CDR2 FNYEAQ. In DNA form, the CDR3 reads TGTGCCAGCAGCTTAGGAAACGGTCGTGAAGCTTTCTTT. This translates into CASSLGNGREAFF.

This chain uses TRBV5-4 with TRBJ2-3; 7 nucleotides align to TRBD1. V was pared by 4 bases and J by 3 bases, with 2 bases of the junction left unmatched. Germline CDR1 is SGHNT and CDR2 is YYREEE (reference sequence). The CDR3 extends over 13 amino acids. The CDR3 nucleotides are TGTGCCAGCAGCAGCAGGGGGACAGATACGCAGTATTTT. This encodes CASSSRGTDTQYF.

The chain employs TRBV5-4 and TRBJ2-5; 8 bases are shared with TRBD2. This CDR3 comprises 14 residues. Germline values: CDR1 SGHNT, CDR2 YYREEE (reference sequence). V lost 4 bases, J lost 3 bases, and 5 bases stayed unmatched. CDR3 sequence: CASSREGTKETQYF. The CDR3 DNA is TGTGCCAGCAGCCGGGAGGGGACAAAAGAGACCCAGTACTTC. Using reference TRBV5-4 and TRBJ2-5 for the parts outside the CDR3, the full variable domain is ETGVTQSPTHLIKTRGQQVTLRCSSQSGHNTVSWYQQALGQGPQFIFQYYREEENGRGNFPPRFSGLQFPNYSSELNVNALELDDSALYLCASSREGTKETQYFGPGTRLLVL.

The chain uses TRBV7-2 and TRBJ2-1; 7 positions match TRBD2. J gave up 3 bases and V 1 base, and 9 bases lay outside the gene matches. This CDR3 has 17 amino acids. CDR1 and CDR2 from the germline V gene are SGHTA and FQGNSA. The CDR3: CASSLGSLAGDYNEQFF. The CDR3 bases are TGTGCCAGCAGCTTAGGTAGCTTGGCGGGGGACTACAATGAGCAGTTCTTC. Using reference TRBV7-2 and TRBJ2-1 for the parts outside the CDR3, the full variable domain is GAGVSQSPSNKVTEKGKDVELRCDPISGHTALYWYRQSLGQGLEFLIYFQGNSAPDKSGLPSDRFSAERTGGSVSTLTIQRTQQEDSAVYLCASSLGSLAGDYNEQFFGPGTRLTVL.

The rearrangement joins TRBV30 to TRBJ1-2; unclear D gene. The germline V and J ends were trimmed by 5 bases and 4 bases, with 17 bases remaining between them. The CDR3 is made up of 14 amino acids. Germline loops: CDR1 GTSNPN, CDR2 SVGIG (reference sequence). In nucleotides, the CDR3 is TGTGCCTGGGAGACTCAAGGGTTTGCCTATGGCTACACCTTC. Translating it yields CAWETQGFAYGYTF. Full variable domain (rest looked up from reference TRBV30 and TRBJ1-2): SQTIHQWPATLVQPVGSPLSLECTVEGTSNPNLYWYRQAAGRGLQLLFYSVGIGQISSEVPQNLSASRPQDRQFILSSKKLLLSDSGFYLCAWETQGFAYGYTFGSGTRLTVV.

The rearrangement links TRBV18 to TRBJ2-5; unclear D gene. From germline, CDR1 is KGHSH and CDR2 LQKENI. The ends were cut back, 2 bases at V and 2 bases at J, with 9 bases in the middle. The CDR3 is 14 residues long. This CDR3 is CASSPVVTQETQYF. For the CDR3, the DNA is TGTGCCAGCTCACCAGTAGTAACACAAGAGACCCAGTACTTC.

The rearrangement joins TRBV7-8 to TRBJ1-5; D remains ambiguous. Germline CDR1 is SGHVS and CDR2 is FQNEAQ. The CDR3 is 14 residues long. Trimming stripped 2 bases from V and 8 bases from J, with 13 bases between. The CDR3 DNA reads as TGTGCCAGCAGCTTAACGCCCTGGGTTGAGCCCCAGCATTTT. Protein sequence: CASSLTPWVEPQHF.